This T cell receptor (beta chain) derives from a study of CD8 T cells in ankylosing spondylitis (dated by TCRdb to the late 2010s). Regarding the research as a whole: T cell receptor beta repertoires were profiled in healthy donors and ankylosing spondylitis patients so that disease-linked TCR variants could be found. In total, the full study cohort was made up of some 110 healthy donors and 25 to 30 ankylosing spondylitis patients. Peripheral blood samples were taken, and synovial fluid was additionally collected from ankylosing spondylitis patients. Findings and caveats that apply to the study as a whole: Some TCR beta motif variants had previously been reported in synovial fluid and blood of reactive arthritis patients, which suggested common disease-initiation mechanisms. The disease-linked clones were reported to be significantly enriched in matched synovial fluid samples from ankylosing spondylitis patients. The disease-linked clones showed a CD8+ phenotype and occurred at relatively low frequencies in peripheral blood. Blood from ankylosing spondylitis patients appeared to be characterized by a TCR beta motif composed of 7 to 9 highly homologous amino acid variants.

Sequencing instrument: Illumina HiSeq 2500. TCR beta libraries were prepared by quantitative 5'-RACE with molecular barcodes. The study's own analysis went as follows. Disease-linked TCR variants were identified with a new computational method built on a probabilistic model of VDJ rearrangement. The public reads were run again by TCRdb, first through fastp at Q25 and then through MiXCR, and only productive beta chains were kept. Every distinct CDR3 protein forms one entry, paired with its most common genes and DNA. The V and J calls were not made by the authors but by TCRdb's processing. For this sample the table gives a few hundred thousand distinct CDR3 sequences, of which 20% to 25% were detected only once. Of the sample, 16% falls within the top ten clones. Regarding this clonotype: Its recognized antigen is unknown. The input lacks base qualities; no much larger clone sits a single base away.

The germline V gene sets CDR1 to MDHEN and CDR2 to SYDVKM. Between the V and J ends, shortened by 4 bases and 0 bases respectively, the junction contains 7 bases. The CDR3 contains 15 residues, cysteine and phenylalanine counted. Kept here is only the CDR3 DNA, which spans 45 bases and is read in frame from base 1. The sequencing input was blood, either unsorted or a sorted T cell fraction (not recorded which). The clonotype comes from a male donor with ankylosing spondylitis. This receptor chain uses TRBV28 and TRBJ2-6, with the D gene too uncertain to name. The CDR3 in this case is CASSSPPSGANVLTF. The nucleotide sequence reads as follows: TGTGCCAGCAGTTCCCCCCCCTCTGGGGCCAACGTCCTGACTTTC.